The next 27 T cell receptor beta chains were all read from a single sample in a study of shared clonotypes between healthy human individuals. Profiling relied on immunoSEQ multiplex PCR, and the TCRdb table lists in-frame clones only, not all of them. The sample includes about 490,000 clones, roughly 78% of them seen just once. The material sequenced was PBMCs. The receptors stem from a middle-aged woman in good health. Some clones in this sample may be carry-over from other donors' samples.

The chain carries TRBV28 and TRBJ1-2, with D possibly TRBD1 on 6 matching bases. Germline CDR1 and CDR2: MDHEN and SYDVKM. The V end was cut by 1 base, the J end by 8 bases, with 11 bases between. This CDR3 contains 13 residues. The CDR3 DNA is TGTGCCAGCAGTTTATTACAGGGTCACGGCTACACCTTC. It specifies CASSLLQGHGYTF.

The chain links TRBV28 to TRBJ2-3, with 10 bases matching TRBD1. The CDR3 spans 15 residues. Germline V gene sequence: CDR1 MDHEN, CDR2 SYDVKM. Germline trimming cut 3 bases from V and 4 bases from J; bases unmatched to any gene: 4. The CDR3 nucleotides read TGTGCCAGCAGTTTGGGGACAGGGGCCCCAGATACGCAGTATTTT. Protein: CASSLGTGAPDTQYF. The whole variable domain, filled in from reference TRBV28 and TRBJ2-3, reads DVKVTQSSRYLVKRTGEKVFLECVQDMDHENMFWYRQDPGLGLRLIYFSYDVKMKEKGDIPEGYSVSREKKERFSLILESASTNQTSMYLCASSLGTGAPDTQYFGPGTRLTVL.

This clone was found once. This chain links TRBV19 with TRBJ2-2; unclear D gene. The CDR3 has 15 amino acids. V gave up 3 bases and J gave up 4 bases, with 12 bases separating them. Germline values: CDR1 LNHDA, CDR2 SQIVND (reference sequence). CDR3 nucleotide sequence: TGTGCCAGTAGTATCCCGAGGACCTTCACCGGGGAGCTGTTTTTT. Its protein is CASSIPRTFTGELFF.

This CDR3 is CSVSGNTEAFF. The CDR3 DNA is TGCAGCGTCTCTGGGAACACTGAAGCTTTCTTT. The chain joins TRBV29-1 to TRBJ1-1; D remains ambiguous. The CDR3 totals 11 residues. Per germline, CDR1 SQVTM and CDR2 ANQGSEA. Trimming took 6 bases from V and 1 from J, leaving 6 bases between them.

The V gene is TRBV30, the J gene TRBJ1-5; 7 bases map to TRBD1. From germline, CDR1 is GTSNPN and CDR2 SVGIG (reference sequence). The CDR3 covers 14 residues. Losses at the gene ends were 5 bases for V and 9 bases for J; bases not matched to a gene: 13. DNA for the CDR3: TGTGCCTGGGCTGAAGGGGGCGCAGTCCGGCCCCAGCATTTT. It is translated as CAWAEGGAVRPQHF.

This chain connects TRBV30 to TRBJ1-2; TRBD1 agrees at 8 bases. Germline V gene data show CDR1 as GTSNPN and CDR2 as SVGIG (reference sequence). Losses at the gene ends were 0 bases for V and 4 bases for J; bases not matched to a gene: 19. The CDR3 loop spans 19 amino acids. In DNA form, the CDR3 reads TGTGCCTGGAGTGTACAGTTATCGTTTAGGACAGGGCGGCCCTATGGCTACACCTTC. Residues: CAWSVQLSFRTGRPYGYTF.

The J gene is TRBJ1-4, the V gene TRBV4-2, with 8 bases matching TRBD1. V lost 6 bases, J lost 11 bases, and 11 bases stayed unmatched. The germline CDR1 and CDR2 sequences are LGHNA and YNFKEQ. The CDR3 length is 14 residues. The CDR3: CASSLGTGPNKLFF. The CDR3 nucleotides are TGTGCCAGCAGTCTCGGGACAGGCCCGAATAAACTGTTTTTT.

This clone appeared once. The rearrangement uses TRBV5-1 and TRBJ2-7; D perhaps matches TRBD1 (6 bases). Trimming pared 4 bases from V and 0 bases from J, leaving 17 bases between. This CDR3 spans 16 amino acids. Germline assignment: CDR1 SGHRS and CDR2 YFSETQ. The DNA for the CDR3 is TGCGCCAGCAGCCGATCCGGACAGAGGAGCTCCTACGAGCAGTACTTC. Translated, it gives CASSRSGQRSSYEQYF.

This sequence joins TRBV25-1 and TRBJ1-2; D is perhaps TRBD1 (5 bases). CDR3 length: 14 amino acids. CDR1 and CDR2 from the germline V gene are MGHDK and SYGVNS. The V and J ends lost 1 base and 4 bases respectively, with 10 bases between them. The CDR3 sequence: CASSEFGGIYGYTF. The CDR3, as DNA: TGTGCCAGCAGTGAATTTGGGGGAATCTATGGCTACACCTTC.

On this clone: In the same sample, other DNA sequences code for this CDR3. The chain employs TRBV5-1 and TRBJ2-3; D is uncertain. This CDR3 is built from 16 residues. V lost 0 bases, J lost 0 bases, and 11 bases lay in between. The germline V gene encodes CDR1 SGHRS and CDR2 YFSETQ. The CDR3 here is CASSLGPRRSTDTQYF. CDR3 in DNA: TGCGCCAGCAGCTTGGGCCCCCGACGGAGCACAGATACGCAGTATTTT.

The V and J genes are TRBV30 and TRBJ2-7; D not certain. The germline CDR1 and CDR2 sequences are GTSNPN and SVGIG (reference sequence). The CDR3 length is 14 residues. Trimming shortened V by 0 bases and J by 2 bases, and 11 bases separated the two germline ends. Here the CDR3 reads CAWSVGRAAYEQYF. In DNA, the CDR3 is TGTGCCTGGAGTGTCGGTAGGGCAGCCTACGAGCAGTACTTC.

The chain combines TRBV29-1 with TRBJ1-1; D may be TRBD1 (5 bases). The CDR3 has 14 amino acids. Germline CDR1 SQVTM, CDR2 ANQGSEA. Trimming left V 3 bases short and J 0 bases short, with 11 bases between. This chain's CDR3 is CSVEGRVMNTEAFF. CDR3 sequence (DNA): TGCAGCGTTGAGGGGCGCGTAATGAACACTGAAGCTTTCTTT.

This chain joins TRBV7-7 and TRBJ2-3; D possibly uses TRBD1 or TRBD2 (5 bases each). With 5 bases removed from V and 2 bases from J, the gap between germline ends came to 14 bases. This CDR3 spans 15 amino acids. CDR1 is SSHAT, CDR2 FNYEAQ, per germline (reference sequence). CDR3 DNA: TGTGCCAGCAGCCCTAGGGTGGGGGTCACAGATACGCAGTATTTT. Its translation: CASSPRVGVTDTQYF.

As concerns this clone: A far larger clone is a single base away, which makes a read error likely. The chain is built from TRBV2 and TRBJ1-1; D gene unclear. This CDR3 spans 11 amino acids. Germline CDR1 is SNHLY and CDR2 is FYNNEI. The CDR3 sequence is CASRGTTEALF. Here the CDR3 DNA reads TGTGCCAGCAGGGGTACTACTGAAGCTCTCTTT.

There are many counts of this clone. The rearrangement joins TRBV5-1 to TRBJ2-1; TRBD2 aligns across 8 bases. Per the germline V gene, CDR1 is SGHRS and CDR2 is YFSETQ. The CDR3 is made up of 15 amino acids. Unmatched junction bases numbered 4, after V lost 5 bases and J lost 0 bases. Written as DNA, the CDR3 is TGCGCCAGCAGTGAGAGCGGGAGCTCCTACAATGAGCAGTTCTTC. This sequence encodes CASSESGSSYNEQFF.

The gene calls are TRBV19 and TRBJ2-1, with 11 bases matching TRBD2. This CDR3 comprises 14 residues. The V and J ends lost 4 bases and 6 bases, in that order; junction bases with no gene match: 2. Looked up from germline, CDR1 is LNHDA and CDR2 is SQIVND (reference sequence). CDR3 in amino acids: CASSRGLAVNEQFF. The CDR3 DNA reads as TGTGCCAGTAGTAGGGGACTAGCGGTCAATGAGCAGTTCTTC. The whole variable domain, filled in from reference TRBV19 and TRBJ2-1, reads DGGITQSPKYLFRKEGQNVTLSCEQNLNHDAMYWYRQDPGQGLRLIYYSQIVNDFQKGDIAEGYSVSREKKESFPLTVTSAQKNPTAFYLCASSRGLAVNEQFFGPGTRLTVL.

A few counts support this clone. The V and J genes are TRBV19 and TRBJ1-2; 8 bases match TRBD1. Unmatched junction bases numbered 13, after V lost 5 bases and J lost 5 bases. The CDR3 is 16 amino acids. Per the germline V gene, CDR1 is LNHDA and CDR2 is SQIVND (reference sequence). The CDR3 protein is CASSFKPRTGIYGYTF. The CDR3 bases are TGTGCCAGTAGTTTCAAACCGCGGACAGGGATATATGGCTACACCTTC.

V gene TRBV6-1 combines with J gene TRBJ2-7, with D hard to call. CDR3 size: 13 residues. Per the germline V gene, CDR1 is MNHNS and CDR2 is SASEGT. Trimming cost V 3 bases and J 3 bases, with 9 bases left between them. The CDR3 DNA reads as TGTGCCAGCAGTGACCCAAAGGGCTACGAGCAGTACTTC. It encodes CASSDPKGYEQYF.

The J gene is TRBJ1-6, the V gene TRBV27, with D tentatively TRBD1 (6 bases). V was cut by 2 bases and J by 8 bases, with 13 bases left in between. The CDR3 sequence is 15 residues long. Germline CDR1 reads MNHEY; CDR2 reads SMNVEV (reference sequence). For the CDR3, the DNA is TGTGCCAGCAGTTTAGACGGGGGCGAATATTCACCCCTCCACTTT. The encoded protein is CASSLDGGEYSPLHF.

The chain employs TRBV6-5 and TRBJ2-3; possibly TRBD1 for D (5 bases). This CDR3 has 12 residues. Trimming took off 6 bases at V and 5 bases at J, with 9 bases between the two ends. Germline lookup yields CDR1 MNHEY and CDR2 SVGAGI. The CDR3, as DNA: TGTGCCAGCAGGGACACTCGAGATACGCAGTATTTT. It is translated as CASRDTRDTQYF.

J is TRBJ2-7 and V is TRBV19, with 7 bases fitting TRBD1. With 5 bases clipped from V and 10 bases from J, the junction kept 11 bases outside the gene matches. The CDR3 runs 13 residues. Germline loops: CDR1 LNHDA, CDR2 SQIVND (reference sequence). The CDR3 bases are TGTGCCAGTAGTCCGGGACAGTCCACCACACAGTACTTC. Amino acid sequence: CASSPGQSTTQYF.

This clone is a singleton in its sample. The genes are TRBV28 and TRBJ1-5; the D is unclear. The CDR3 covers 16 residues. From germline, CDR1 is MDHEN and CDR2 SYDVKM. Between the trimmed V and J ends, which lost 2 bases and 0 bases, there was a span of 11 bases. CDR3 residues: CASSLIVLYSNQPQHF. The CDR3 DNA follows: TGTGCCAGCAGTTTAATAGTGTTATATAGCAATCAGCCCCAGCATTTT.

As for this clone: One base separates it from a far larger clone, so it is likely a read error. This chain links TRBV30 with TRBJ2-7, with no clear D. V lost 0 bases to trimming and J lost 6 bases, with 12 bases between them. The CDR3 has 13 residues. Germline V CDR1 and CDR2: GTSNPN, SVGIG (reference sequence). CDR3 DNA: TGTGCCTGGAGTGTGTCCTCCGAAAGCGAGCAGTACTTC. This codes for CAWSVSSESEQYF. The full variable domain, rest sourced from reference TRBV30 and TRBJ2-7, is SQTIHQWPATLVQPVGSPLSLECTVEGTSNPNLYWYRQAAGRGLQLLFYSVGIGQISSEVPQNLSASRPQDRQFILSSKKLLLSDSGFYLCAWSVSSESEQYFGPGTRLTVT.

This clone was seen a handful of times. The chain couples TRBV28 to TRBJ2-1; a weak D match, TRBD2 (6 bases). V shed 3 bases and J shed 6 bases, with 12 bases lying between them. The CDR3 length is 14 residues. Germline V CDR1 and CDR2: MDHEN, SYDVKM. Here the CDR3 DNA reads TGTGCCAGCAGTTTCTATCAGACTAGCAATGAGCAGTTCTTC. It is translated as CASSFYQTSNEQFF.

This clone was counted only a few times. This chain uses TRBV2 with TRBJ2-7; tentative D call: TRBD1 (6 bases). The CDR3 is 14 residues long. Deletions cut 5 bases from V and 2 bases from J, with 13 bases between. Germline CDR1 and CDR2: SNHLY and FYNNEI. CDR3 DNA sequence: TGTGCCAGCAGTCCCTTCGCAGGGGCCTACGAGCAGTACTTC. Its translation: CASSPFAGAYEQYF.

V gene TRBV9 combines with J gene TRBJ2-1, with 7 nucleotides matching TRBD2. The CDR3 sequence is 14 residues long. Germline trimming cut 0 bases from V and 3 bases from J; bases unmatched to any gene: 0. Germline V CDR1 and CDR2: SGDLS, YYNGEE. DNA for the CDR3: TGTGCCAGCAGCGTAGGGGACTACTACAATGAGCAGTTCTTC. Translation: CASSVGDYYNEQFF.

This CDR3 reads CASSTQASSYNEQFF. As DNA, the CDR3 is TGTGCCAGCAGCACCCAGGCTAGCTCCTACAATGAGCAGTTCTTC. This chain links TRBV7-2 with TRBJ2-1; D is uncertain. CDR3 length: 15 residues. CDR1 SGHTA and CDR2 FQGNSA come from the germline V gene. The V and J ends lost 5 bases and 0 bases respectively, with 11 bases between them.